The TCR beta chain described here comes from a study of blood T cells in healthy people across ages. Study-level background: About one barcoded beta molecule per two T cells was the capture yield of template switching.

Through a sample-barcoded 5' primer and a J-beta primer mix, a second PCR was run for about 6 to 11 cycles. TCRdb redid the calling of the 5' RACE reads with MiXCR, one entry per CDR3 protein. The repertoire includes under 2 million distinct CDR3 sequences, roughly 32% of them detected once, and around 11% sits in the top ten. This clonotype has just a few counts. Germline CDR1 and CDR2: GTSNPN and SVGIG (reference sequence). The CDR3 is 11 amino acids. V was clipped by 5 bases and J by 2 bases, with 5 bases between them. The sample was blood. The rearrangement uses TRBV30 and TRBJ2-3; the D is unclear. The sequence was collected from a woman in her thirties in good health. The CDR3 coding sequence is TGTGCCTGGTCCTTCACAGATACGCAGTATTTT. Protein sequence: CAWSFTDTQYF.